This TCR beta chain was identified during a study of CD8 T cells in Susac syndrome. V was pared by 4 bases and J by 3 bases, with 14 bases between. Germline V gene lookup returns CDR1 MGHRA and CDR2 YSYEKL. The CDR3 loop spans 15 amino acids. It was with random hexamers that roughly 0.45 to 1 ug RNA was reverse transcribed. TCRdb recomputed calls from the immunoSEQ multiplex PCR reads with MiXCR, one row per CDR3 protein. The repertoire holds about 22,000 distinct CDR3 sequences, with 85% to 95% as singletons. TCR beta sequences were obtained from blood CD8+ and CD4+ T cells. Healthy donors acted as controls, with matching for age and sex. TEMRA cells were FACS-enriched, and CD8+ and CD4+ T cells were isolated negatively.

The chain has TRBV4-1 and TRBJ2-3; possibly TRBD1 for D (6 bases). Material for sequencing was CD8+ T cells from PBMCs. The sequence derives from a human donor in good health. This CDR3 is CASSLGQLGTDTQYF. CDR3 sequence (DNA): TGCGCCAGCAGCCTCGGACAGCTCGGGACAGATACGCAGTATTTT.